This record looks at one T cell receptor (beta chain) sequence and its context. Its antigen is unknown. The PCR made use of 60 Vbeta and 13 Jbeta primers. Measured with immunoSEQ multiplex PCR; TCRdb has only the in-frame clones, and not every one. Of about 91,000 clones detected, approximately 86% appear once; the ten largest clones hold roughly 8.3%. This entry comes from a study of cytomegalovirus exposure and HLA in healthy donors. General study results and limits: By HLA locus, TCR association rates varied in a later analysis, with DRB1 showing the most and HLA-C the fewest.

As for the donors, each was a healthy bone marrow donor. The clonotype was recovered from a young man in good health and CMV-seropositive. The sequenced material came from PBMCs.

This CDR3 reads CASSLLQSPDTQYF. CDR3 DNA: TGCGCCAGCAGCTTGCTCCAGTCTCCAGATACGCAGTATTTT. The V and J genes are TRBV5-1 and TRBJ2-3; D remains unclear. Germline V gene lookup returns CDR1 SGHRS and CDR2 YFSETQ. This CDR3 region has 14 residues. Trimming took 1 base from V and 4 from J, leaving 10 bases between them. The whole variable domain, filled in from reference TRBV5-1 and TRBJ2-3, reads KAGVTQTPRYLIKTRGQQVTLSCSPISGHRSVSWYQQTPGQGLQFLFEYFSETQRNKGNFPGRFSGRQFSNSRSEMNVSTLELGDSALYLCASSLLQSPDTQYFGPGTRLTVL.